This TCR beta chain was identified in a study of T cells in localized non-small cell lung cancer. TCRdb's copy holds only in-frame clones and misses some; the assay was immunoSEQ multiplex PCR. The sample lists about 27,000 clones, less than 95% occurring once. With 3 bases removed from V and 1 base from J, the gap between germline ends came to 13 bases. Germline CDR1 reads MDHEN; CDR2 reads SYDVKM. The CDR3 sequence is 15 residues long. This chain connects TRBV28 to TRBJ2-7; tentative D call: TRBD2 (5 bases). The sample was peripheral blood, taken before any cancer treatment. The source is a woman between 35 and 75 years old with stage I lung adenocarcinoma. The chain's CDR3 is CASSFQSGFSYEQYF. The DNA of the CDR3 is TGTGCCAGCAGTTTTCAGTCGGGGTTTTCCTACGAGCAGTACTTC.